Below are 12 T cell receptor beta chains sequenced from a single sample in a study of vaccination effects on CD4 cells after COVID-19 (dated by TCRdb to 2021 to 2024). For these receptors, no antigen is known. To prepare the library, the immunoSEQ multiplex PCR assay was applied. In TCRdb, the immuneACCESS table is reduced to in-frame sequences with V and J assigned. These tables do not hold every clone; where another copy was compared, an unresolved V gene accounts for under half, and the others remain unexplained. The sample includes about 71,000 clones, with about 80% observed a single time. The ten largest clones take up 10% to 15% of the sample. The ViraFEST assay stimulated PBMC with viral peptide pools and then used TCR sequencing to identify antigen-specific CD4+ T cell clonotypes by expansion. After more than 9 days of culture, CD4+ T cells were isolated with the EasySep CD4+ T cell isolation kit. Negative nucleocapsid antibody results before and after vaccination confirmed that the healthy vaccine recipients had no prior SARS-CoV-2 infection.

The specimen was CD4+ T cells from PBMCs cultured with SARS-CoV-2 spike peptides, collected before COVID-19 vaccination. The meaning of the sample's cell subset or site label: SARS-CoV-2 spike overlapping peptide pool stimulation. The receptors shown here come from a human donor who received a COVID-19 vaccine.

The chain recombines TRBV4-2 with TRBJ2-1; 7 nucleotides line up with TRBD1. With 0 bases clipped from V and 0 bases from J, the junction kept 14 bases outside the gene matches. CDR1 is LGHNA, CDR2 YNFKEQ, per germline. The CDR3 is 20 amino acids. The CDR3 is CASSQDSSWVTGRSYNEQFF. The CDR3, as DNA: TGTGCCAGCAGCCAAGATTCAAGTTGGGTGACAGGGCGCTCCTACAATGAGCAGTTCTTC.

The chain joins TRBV10-1 to TRBJ1-1, with 8 nucleotides matching TRBD1. The germline gives CDR1 WNHNN, CDR2 SYGVQD (reference sequence). Germline trimming cut 3 bases from V and 6 bases from J; bases unmatched to any gene: 9. This CDR3 comprises 15 residues. Here the CDR3 reads CASSERRTGTPEAFF. CDR3 in DNA: TGCGCCAGCAGTGAAAGGAGGACAGGGACCCCTGAAGCTTTCTTT.

The chain joins TRBV7-2 to TRBJ2-5, with a possible D match to TRBD2 (7 bases). Trimming stripped 5 bases from V and 5 bases from J, with 15 bases between. The CDR3 is 14 amino acids. The germline gives CDR1 SGHTA, CDR2 FQGNSA. The CDR3: CASSDRGAGETQYF. CDR3 nucleotide sequence: TGTGCCAGCAGCGACCGGGGGGCCGGGGAGACCCAGTACTTC. Variable domain in full (rest from reference TRBV7-2 and TRBJ2-5): GAGVSQSPSNKVTEKGKDVELRCDPISGHTALYWYRQSLGQGLEFLIYFQGNSAPDKSGLPSDRFSAERTGGSVSTLTIQRTQQEDSAVYLCASSDRGAGETQYFGPGTRLLVL.

The chain has TRBV6-5 and TRBJ2-5, with D possibly matching TRBD1 (5 bases). CDR1 and CDR2 (germline): MNHEY, SVGAGI. CDR3 length: 12 amino acids. Trimming shortened V by 11 bases and J by 4 bases, and 14 bases separated the two germline ends. CDR3 in amino acids: CAGRQTGETQYF. The CDR3 DNA reads as TGTGCCGGACGACAGACGGGAGAGACCCAGTACTTC.

The chain is built from TRBV7-3 and TRBJ2-3, with D perhaps matching TRBD1 (6 bases). The CDR3 contains 14 residues. Germline V lookup: CDR1 SGHTA, CDR2 FQGTGA. The germline V and J ends were trimmed by 0 bases and 5 bases, with 9 bases remaining between them. CDR3 in DNA: TGTGCCAGCAGCTTAACGGGGGCGAAAGATACGCAGTATTTT. Amino acid sequence: CASSLTGAKDTQYF.

The chain has TRBV11-3 and TRBJ2-1, with D perhaps TRBD1 (5 bases). Germline CDR1 and CDR2: SGHNT and YENEEA. This CDR3 region has 14 residues. V was cut by 9 bases and J by 2 bases, with 14 bases left in between. CDR3 DNA sequence: TGTGCCAGTAGTTGGCAGGGTGCCTACAATGAGCAGTTCTTC. Encoded protein: CASSWQGAYNEQFF.

The rearrangement links TRBV9 to TRBJ2-2; possibly TRBD2 for D (6 bases). Germline V gene sequence: CDR1 SGDLS, CDR2 YYNGEE. Trimming took 2 bases from V and 1 from J, leaving 9 bases between them. The CDR3 runs 15 residues. The CDR3 DNA sequence: TGTGCCAGCAGCGTCCGACTAGGGAACACCGGGGAGCTGTTTTTT. Translated, it gives CASSVRLGNTGELFF.

The chain couples TRBV2 to TRBJ1-6; 8 nucleotides agree with TRBD1. CDR3 length: 13 amino acids. Losses at the gene ends were 8 bases for V and 4 bases for J; bases not matched to a gene: 1. CDR1 is SNHLY and CDR2 is FYNNEI in the germline V gene. This CDR3 reads CASGTGYNSPLHF. Written as DNA, the CDR3 is TGTGCCAGCGGGACAGGTTATAATTCACCCCTCCACTTT.

The chain recombines TRBV19 with TRBJ1-3; D call uncertain. The CDR3 extends over 15 amino acids. Trimming cost V 4 bases and J 0 bases, with 10 bases left between them. The germline V gene encodes CDR1 LNHDA and CDR2 SQIVND (reference sequence). This chain's CDR3 is CASSRRADSGNTIYF. The CDR3 DNA reads TGTGCCAGTAGTAGGCGGGCCGACTCTGGAAACACCATATATTTT.

This chain links TRBV21-1 with TRBJ2-7. TRBV21-1 is deemed a pseudogene. The CDR3 contains 15 residues. CDR3 nucleotides: TGTGCCAGCCCGATAGGGACCGAGGTCTCCTACGAGCAGTACGTC. Translating it yields CASPIGTEVSYEQYV.

The chain recombines TRBV12-3 or TRBV12-4 with TRBJ1-5; D may be TRBD1 (6 bases). V dropped 5 bases and J dropped 7 bases, with 9 bases sitting between them. CDR3 length equals 12 residues. For the CDR3, the DNA is TGTGCCAGCAGTCGGGGGCGACAGCCCCAGCATTTT. It encodes CASSRGRQPQHF.

This clone was seen once. At the DNA level, this CDR3 is encoded by other sequences in the same sample as well. The rearrangement joins TRBV2 to TRBJ1-1; possibly TRBD1 for D (5 bases). The CDR3 runs 13 residues. The germline V gene has CDR1 SNHLY and CDR2 FYNNEI. With 6 bases removed from V and 1 base from J, the gap between germline ends came to 9 bases. CDR3: CASSSDRNTEAFF. CDR3 sequence (DNA): TGTGCCAGCAGCTCCGACAGGAACACTGAAGCTTTCTTT.